The 4 T cell receptor beta chains below were found in one sample sequenced in a study of T cells after yellow fever vaccination. TCRdb independently ran MiXCR on the 5' RACE reads; one entry per CDR3 protein. The table has 300,000 to 400,000 distinct CDR3 sequences, over 5% seen once. The sample here was PBMCs, taken 5 days after the yellow fever booster vaccination. These receptors all come from a man younger than 40 who received the YFV17D yellow fever vaccine.

This clonotype was detected ten times or more. The chain combines TRBV7-3 with TRBJ2-2; D is perhaps TRBD1 or TRBD2 (5 bases each). V dropped 5 bases and J dropped 5 bases, with 15 bases sitting between them. Germline V CDR1 and CDR2: SGHTA, FQGTGA. The CDR3 consists of 15 residues. CDR3: CASSRDGQGTGELFF. The CDR3 DNA follows: TGTGCCAGCAGCCGGGACGGTCAAGGGACCGGGGAGCTGTTTTTT.

This clonotype has more than one count but fewer than ten. J is TRBJ2-2 and V is TRBV18, with no clear D. V was shortened by 0 bases and J by 0 bases, with 11 bases between the two germline ends. The V gene's germline CDR1 is KGHSH and CDR2 LQKENI. The CDR3 covers 17 residues. The CDR3: CASSPPIGLANTGELFF. The CDR3 DNA reads as TGTGCCAGCTCACCACCGATCGGCCTAGCGAACACCGGGGAGCTGTTTTTT.

This clonotype was seen many times. The chain is built from TRBV5-6 and TRBJ2-1; 9 bases agree with TRBD2. Germline loops: CDR1 SGHDT, CDR2 YYEEEE. The ends lost 0 bases at V and 10 bases at J; junction bases unmatched: 11. The CDR3 has 16 residues. The CDR3 reads CASSLVGAGGSHEQFF. The CDR3 bases are TGTGCCAGCAGCTTGGTAGGAGCGGGAGGATCTCACGAGCAGTTCTTC.

The V call is TRBV6-5, the J call TRBJ2-3, with no clear D. CDR3 length: 14 amino acids. Per germline, CDR1 MNHEY and CDR2 SVGAGI. Trimming took off 0 bases at V and 2 bases at J, with 6 bases between the two ends. The CDR3 DNA is TGTGCCAGCAGTTACTCCTCCCACACAGATACGCAGTATTTT. Amino acid sequence: CASSYSSHTDTQYF.